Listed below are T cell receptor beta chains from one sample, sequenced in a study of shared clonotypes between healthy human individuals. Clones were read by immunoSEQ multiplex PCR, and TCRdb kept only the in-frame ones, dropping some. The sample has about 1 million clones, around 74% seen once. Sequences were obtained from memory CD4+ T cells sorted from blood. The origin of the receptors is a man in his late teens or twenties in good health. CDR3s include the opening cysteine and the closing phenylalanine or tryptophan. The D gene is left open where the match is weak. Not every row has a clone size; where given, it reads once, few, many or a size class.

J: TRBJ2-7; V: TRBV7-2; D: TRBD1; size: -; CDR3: CASSHRDSYEQYF; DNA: TGTGCCAGCAGCCACCGGGACAGCTACGAGCAGTACTTC
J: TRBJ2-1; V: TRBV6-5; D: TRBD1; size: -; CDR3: CASSYTSGQGKHEQFF; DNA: TGTGCCAGCAGTTACACCTCGGGACAGGGGAAGCATGAGCAGTTCTTC
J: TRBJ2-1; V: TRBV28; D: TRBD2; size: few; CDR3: CASSSGGGSYNEQFF; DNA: TGTGCCAGCAGTTCCGGGGGGGGCTCCTACAATGAGCAGTTCTTC
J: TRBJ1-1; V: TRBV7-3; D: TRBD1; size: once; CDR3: CASSLRGQGTEAFF; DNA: TGTGCCAGCAGCTTAAGGGGACAGGGAACTGAAGCTTTCTTT
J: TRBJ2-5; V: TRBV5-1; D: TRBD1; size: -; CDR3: CASSGSGGVGETQYF; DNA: TGCGCCAGCAGCGGCTCAGGGGGAGTAGGAGAGACCCAGTACTTC
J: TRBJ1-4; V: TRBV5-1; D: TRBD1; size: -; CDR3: CASSLAGTGSEKLFF; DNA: TGCGCCAGCAGCTTGGCAGGGACAGGGTCTGAAAAACTGTTTTTT
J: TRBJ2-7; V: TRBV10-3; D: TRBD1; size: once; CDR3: CAISDGQGFEQYF; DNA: TGTGCCATCAGTGACGGACAGGGCTTCGAGCAGTACTTC
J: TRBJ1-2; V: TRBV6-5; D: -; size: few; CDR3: CASWARGNYGYTF; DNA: TGTGCCAGCTGGGCCAGGGGTAACTATGGCTACACCTTC
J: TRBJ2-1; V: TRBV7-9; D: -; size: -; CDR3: CASSAGASGYNEQFF; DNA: TGTGCCAGCAGTGCGGGGGCCTCCGGATACAATGAGCAGTTCTTC
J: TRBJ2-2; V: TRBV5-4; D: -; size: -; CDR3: CASSLGASGELFF; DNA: TGTGCCAGCAGCTTGGGGGCCTCCGGGGAGCTGTTTTTT
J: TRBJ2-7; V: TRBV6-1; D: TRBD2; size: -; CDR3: CAVRGGIIYEQYF; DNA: TGTGCCGTACGGGGGGGGATCATTTACGAGCAGTACTTC
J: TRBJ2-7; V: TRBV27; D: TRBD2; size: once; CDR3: CASSLSTGFRRSGSYEQYF; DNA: TGTGCCAGCAGTTTATCGACCGGCTTTAGGCGTAGCGGGAGCTACGAGCAGTACTTC
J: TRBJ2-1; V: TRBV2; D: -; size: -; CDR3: CASSVNRADEQFF; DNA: TGTGCCAGCAGTGTGAACCGGGCGGATGAGCAGTTCTTC
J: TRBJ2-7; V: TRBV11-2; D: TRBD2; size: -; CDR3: CASSLFVGGPGEQYF; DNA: TGTGCCAGCAGCTTATTTGTGGGAGGGCCAGGTGAGCAGTACTTC
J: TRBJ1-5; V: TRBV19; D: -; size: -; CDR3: CASSRGANSNQPQHF; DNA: TGTGCCAGTAGTCGAGGAGCTAATAGCAATCAGCCCCAGCATTTT
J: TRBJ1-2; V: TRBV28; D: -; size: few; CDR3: CASSADRGYGYTF; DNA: TGTGCCAGCAGTGCGGACAGAGGCTATGGCTACACCTTC
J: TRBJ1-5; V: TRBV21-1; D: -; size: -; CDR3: CASSKRGQPQHF; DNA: TGTGCCAGCAGCAAACGTGGACAGCCCCAGCATTTT
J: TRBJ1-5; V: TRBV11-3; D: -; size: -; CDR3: CASSLEPHIIRPPLAQPQHF; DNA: TGTGCCAGCAGCTTAGAGCCCCATATAATCCGGCCACCTCTGGCTCAGCCCCAGCATTTT
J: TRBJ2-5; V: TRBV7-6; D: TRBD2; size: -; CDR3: CASSFASGVQETQYF; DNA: TGTGCCAGCAGCTTCGCTAGCGGGGTACAAGAGACCCAGTACTTC
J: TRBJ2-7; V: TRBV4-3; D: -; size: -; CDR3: CASSQVLGYYEQYF; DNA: TGCGCCAGCAGCCAAGTATTGGGATACTACGAGCAGTACTTC
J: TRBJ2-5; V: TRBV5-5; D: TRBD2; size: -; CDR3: CASSHLAGGTFFETQYF; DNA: TGTGCCAGCAGCCACCTAGCGGGGGGAACCTTTTTCGAGACCCAGTACTTC
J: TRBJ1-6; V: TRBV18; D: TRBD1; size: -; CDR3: CASSFGTGLNSPLHF; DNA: TGTGCCAGCTCTTTCGGGACAGGGCTTAATTCACCCCTCCACTTT
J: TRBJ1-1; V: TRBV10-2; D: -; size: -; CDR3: CASSAGGDRFITEAFF; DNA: TGCGCCAGCAGTGCAGGTGGAGACAGGTTTATCACTGAAGCTTTCTTT
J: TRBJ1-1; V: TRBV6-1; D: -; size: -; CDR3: CASSAVPDTEAFF; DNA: TGTGCCAGCAGTGCGGTCCCGGACACTGAAGCTTTCTTT
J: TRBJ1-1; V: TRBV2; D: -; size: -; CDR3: CASISEGNTEAFF; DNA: TGTGCCAGCATCTCAGAGGGAAACACTGAAGCTTTCTTT
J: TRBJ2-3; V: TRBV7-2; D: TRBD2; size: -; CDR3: CASSLGGGSSDTQYF; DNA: TGTGCCAGCAGCTTAGGGGGCGGGAGTAGTGATACGCAGTATTTT
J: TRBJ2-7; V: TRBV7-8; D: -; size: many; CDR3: CASTQRRESYEQYF; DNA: TGTGCCAGCACCCAACGTCGGGAGTCCTACGAGCAGTACTTC
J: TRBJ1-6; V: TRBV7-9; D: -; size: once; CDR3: CASSLPQSSYNSPLHF; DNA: TGTGCCAGCAGCTTACCCCAGAGCTCCTATAATTCACCCCTCCACTTT
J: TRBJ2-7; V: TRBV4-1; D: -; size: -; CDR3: CASSQSIHEQYF; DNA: TGCGCCAGCAGCCAAAGTATCCACGAGCAGTACTTC
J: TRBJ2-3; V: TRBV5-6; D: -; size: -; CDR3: CASSLARGGTDTQYF; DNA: TGTGCCAGCAGCTTGGCCAGAGGGGGCACAGATACGCAGTATTTT
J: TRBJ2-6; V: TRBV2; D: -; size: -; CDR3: CASKRSGGANVLTF; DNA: TGTGCCAGCAAGAGATCTGGTGGGGCCAACGTCCTGACTTTC
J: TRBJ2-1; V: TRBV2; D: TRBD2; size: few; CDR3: CASNGVASGNLLSEQFF; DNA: TGTGCCAGCAATGGGGTCGCTAGCGGAAACCTTTTATCTGAGCAGTTCTTC
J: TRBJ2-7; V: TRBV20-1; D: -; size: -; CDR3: CSASRDEQYF; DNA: TGCAGTGCTAGCCGGGACGAGCAGTACTTC
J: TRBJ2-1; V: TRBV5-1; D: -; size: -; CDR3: CASSFFGGTNNEQFF; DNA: TGCGCCAGCAGCTTCTTTGGCGGGACCAACAATGAGCAGTTCTTC
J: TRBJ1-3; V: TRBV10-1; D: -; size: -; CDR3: CASSESTGRTTIYF; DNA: TGCGCCAGCAGTGAGTCGACGGGACGGACGACCATATATTTT
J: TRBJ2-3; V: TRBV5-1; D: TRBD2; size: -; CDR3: CASSLTSGGIDTQYF; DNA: TGCGCCAGCAGCTTAACTAGCGGGGGAATAGATACGCAGTATTTT
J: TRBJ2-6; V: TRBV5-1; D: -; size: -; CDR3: CASSSQFSGANVLTF; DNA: TGCGCCAGCAGCTCCCAATTCTCTGGGGCCAACGTCCTGACTTTC
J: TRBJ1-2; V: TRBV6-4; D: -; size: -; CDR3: CASVPGSNYGYTF; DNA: TGTGCCAGCGTCCCGGGTTCTAACTATGGCTACACCTTC
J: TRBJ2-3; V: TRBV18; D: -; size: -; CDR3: CASSPLLGQGTDTQYF; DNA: TGTGCCAGCTCACCACTTCTGGGCCAGGGCACAGATACGCAGTATTTT